This TCR beta chain was recorded in a study of T-cell memory formation after mild COVID-19. General study results and limits: Unconfirmed was the SARS-CoV-2 specificity of second-wave clones that peaked on day 37. Most CD4+ clones that shrank were in CM and EM, while CD8+ ones turned up in EMRA. A balance of CD4 and CD8 characterized clones contracting day 15 to 85, whereas later expanders leaned CD4+.

5'RACE with constant-segment primers built TCRalpha and TCRbeta cDNA libraries with UMIs. TCRdb reprocessed the 5' RACE reads with MiXCR, giving one entry per CDR3 protein. This table holds around 450,000 distinct CDR3 sequences, approximately 20% found once. The V end lost 5 bases, the J end lost 9 bases, and 20 bases lay between the germline ends. Looked up from germline, CDR1 is SGHTA and CDR2 is FQGTGA. This CDR3 contains 15 residues. This clonotype was observed many times. Its antigen is not known. Material: PBMCs or a T cell subset sorted from them (not recorded which). The origin of this receptor is an adult woman who had mild COVID-19 (a few samples of this study predate the infection). Cell type and time point are not known. This rearrangement joins TRBV7-3 to TRBJ2-1; a possible D gene is TRBD2 (6 bases). DNA for the CDR3: TGTGCCAGCAGCCAAGAGGGCCTAGCGATCGCTGAGCAGTTCTTC. Translating gives CASSQEGLAIAEQFF.